Listed below are T cell receptor beta chains from one sample, sequenced in a study of blood T cell repertoires in COVID-19. Produced via immunoSEQ multiplex PCR; TCRdb's table is partial and in-frame only. The repertoire has a few hundred thousand clones, about 80% of them found once; the top ten carry about 3.5%. Material: PBMCs or T cells enriched from blood (not recorded which). These receptors all stem from a man aged 45-65 years who had recovered from COVID-19. The CDR3 runs from the conserved cysteine through the conserved F or W. A D gene is named only where the DNA matches it firmly. Clone size is shown for a subset of rows, as once, few, many or a class of expanded clone.

j_gene | abundance | v_gene | len | d_gene | CDR3nt | CDR3aa
TRBJ1-4 | NA | TRBV19 | 13 | NA | TGTGCCAGTAGTAGACCCGGGAATGAAAAACTGTTTTTT | CASSRPGNEKLFF
TRBJ1-2 | NA | TRBV14 | 14 | NA | TGTGCCAGCAGCCCCCGGGAACCTAACTATGGCTACACCTTC | CASSPREPNYGYTF
TRBJ2-7 | once | TRBV5-1 | 13 | NA | TGCGCCAGCAGGGGTTCATCGGAGTACGAGCAGTACTTC | CASRGSSEYEQYF
TRBJ2-4 | NA | TRBV28 | 15 | TRBD1 | TGTGCCAGCAGTTTGACAGGGTCCCAAAAAGACATTCAGTACTTC | CASSLTGSQKDIQYF
TRBJ1-3 | NA | TRBV5-1 | 16 | TRBD1 | TGCGCCAGCAGCTTCGACAGGGGGCAATCAGGAAACACCATATATTTT | CASSFDRGQSGNTIYF
TRBJ1-2 | once | TRBV23-1 | 17 | TRBD1 | TGCGCCAGCACTAGGCGGGACAGGGGGTGGGGTAACTATGGCTACACCTTC | CASTRRDRGWGNYGYTF
TRBJ1-1 | NA | TRBV20-1 | 11 | NA | TGCAGTGCTAGATGGCAGGTGGTAGCTTTCTTT | CSARWQVVAFF
TRBJ2-1 | NA | TRBV14 | 15 | TRBD2 | TGTGCCAGCAGCCAAACAGCGGGGGGGTACAATGAGCAGTTCTTC | CASSQTAGGYNEQFF
TRBJ1-1 | NA | TRBV10-3 | 16 | NA | TGTGCCATCGCCAGCGGCAGGGGCGCAGGGAACACTGAAGCTTTCTTT | CAIASGRGAGNTEAFF
TRBJ2-7 | NA | TRBV10-2 | 15 | NA | TGCGCCAGCACCATTCAGTTAGGCAGGGACAACGAGCAGTACTTC | CASTIQLGRDNEQYF
TRBJ2-1 | NA | TRBV7-2 | 17 | NA | TGTGCCAGCAGCTTAGCGTGGGGGGAAGGGTCCTACAATGAGCAGTTCTTC | CASSLAWGEGSYNEQFF
TRBJ2-2 | NA | TRBV5-1 | 14 | TRBD2 | TGCGCCAGCAGCCCCTTCGGGGGGGCTGGGGAGCTGTTTTTT | CASSPFGGAGELFF
TRBJ2-7 | few | TRBV27 | 16 | TRBD2 | TGTGCCAGCAGCCGGGGAGGGGCCGCGCCCGTAGGCGAGCAGTACTTC | CASSRGGAAPVGEQYF
TRBJ1-2 | NA | TRBV7-8 | 19 | TRBD1 | TGTGCCAGCAGCCCATCCTCGACAGGGCCTAGCCGATCTAGCTATGGCTACACCTTC | CASSPSSTGPSRSSYGYTF
TRBJ2-7 | NA | TRBV4-2 | 13 | NA | TGTGCCAGCAGCCGAGAGTTTAGCTACGAGCAGTACTTC | CASSREFSYEQYF
TRBJ1-4 | NA | TRBV2 | 12 | NA | TGTGCCAGCAGGCGGAGAAATGAAAAACTGTTTTTT | CASRRRNEKLFF
TRBJ2-4 | few | TRBV5-1 | 17 | NA | TGCGCCAGCAGCCCCGGGCCGGGGAGAGGTGCCAAAAACATTCAGTACTTC | CASSPGPGRGAKNIQYF
TRBJ2-1 | NA | TRBV5-1 | 15 | TRBD2 | TGCGCCAGCAGCTTGGCAGGGCGGGGGTACAATGAGCAGTTCTTC | CASSLAGRGYNEQFF
TRBJ1-6 | NA | TRBV13 | 15 | TRBD1 | TGTGCCAGCAGCTCCCGGACAGGGGGTAATTCACCCCTCCACTTT | CASSSRTGGNSPLHF
TRBJ2-3 | many | TRBV13 | 14 | TRBD2 | TGTGCCAGCAGACATAGCGGGGGGGCAGATACGCAGTATTTT | CASRHSGGADTQYF
TRBJ2-3 | NA | TRBV5-1 | 13 | TRBD1 | TGCGCCAGCAGTTTGACAGGGACAGATACGCAGTATTTT | CASSLTGTDTQYF
TRBJ2-5 | NA | TRBV6-6 | 16 | TRBD1 | TGTGCCAGCAGTCGACAGGGCGCTGGGGTTGTAGAGACCCAGTACTTC | CASSRQGAGVVETQYF
TRBJ1-4 | NA | TRBV7-9 | 16 | TRBD1 | TGTGCCAGCAGCTCGTCCCGGACAGGGAGAGCCGAAAAACTGTTTTTT | CASSSSRTGRAEKLFF
TRBJ2-2 | NA | TRBV7-3 | 18 | NA | TGTGCCAGCAGCTTAAGCCGGGAACACCGCGCGAACACCGGGGAGCTGTTTTTT | CASSLSREHRANTGELFF
TRBJ2-7 | once | TRBV12-3/TRBV12-4 | 12 | TRBD1 | TGTGCCAGCAGGCGTACAGGGGGTGAGCAGTACTTC | CASRRTGGEQYF
TRBJ2-7 | NA | TRBV28 | 11 | NA | TGTGCCAGCAGTTCCTACCCGGAGCAGTACTTC | CASSSYPEQYF
TRBJ1-1 | NA | TRBV30 | 15 | NA | TGTGCCTGGAGTGTTCGAAGAGGATCGACCACTGAAGCTTTCTTT | CAWSVRRGSTTEAFF
TRBJ1-6 | NA | TRBV4-2 | 14 | NA | TGTGCCAGCAGCCAAGATCAGGGAAGATCACCCCTCCACTTT | CASSQDQGRSPLHF
TRBJ1-5 | NA | TRBV6-2/TRBV6-3 | 14 | NA | TGTGCCAGCAGTCTGGACAACAGCAATCAGCCCCAGCATTTT | CASSLDNSNQPQHF
TRBJ1-5 | NA | TRBV7-9 | 16 | TRBD1 | TGTGCCAGCAGCTTAGCCCTAGGACAGGGAGGCCAGCCCCAGCATTTT | CASSLALGQGGQPQHF
TRBJ2-5 | NA | TRBV7-9 | 18 | TRBD2 | TGTGCCAGCAGCTTAGTCGGGACTAGCGGGGGGAAAAAAGAGACCCAGTACTTC | CASSLVGTSGGKKETQYF
TRBJ2-3 | NA | TRBV7-6 | 13 | TRBD2 | TGTGCCAGCAGCCCCCGGGGGGGAGATACGCAGTATTTT | CASSPRGGDTQYF
TRBJ1-4 | NA | TRBV5-4 | 15 | NA | TGTGCCAGCAGCTTGGCGGGGGCAACTAATGAAAAACTGTTTTTT | CASSLAGATNEKLFF
TRBJ2-1 | NA | TRBV3-1/TRBV3-2 | 15 | TRBD2 | TGTGCCAGCAGCGCTGGAGCGGGGGGTTACAATGAGCAGTTCTTC | CASSAGAGGYNEQFF
TRBJ1-5 | few | TRBV21-1 | 17 | NA | TGTGCCAGCAGCAGTCCGGGACAGGGCTATAGCAATCAGCCCCAGCATTTT | CASSSPGQGYSNQPQHF
TRBJ2-2 | NA | TRBV27 | 15 | NA | TGTGCCAGCAGTTTATCGGGCTTGTCCACCGGGGAGCTGTTTTTT | CASSLSGLSTGELFF
TRBJ2-7 | NA | TRBV7-9 | 16 | TRBD2 | TGTGCCAGCAGCCAAGGGACTAGCGGGTCGTTCTACGAGCAGTACTTC | CASSQGTSGSFYEQYF
TRBJ2-5 | NA | TRBV5-4 | 17 | TRBD2 | TGTGCCAGCAGCTTGGAGGGACTAGCGGGAGTGAGGGAGACCCAGTACTTC | CASSLEGLAGVRETQYF
TRBJ2-1 | once | TRBV15 | 15 | TRBD2 | TGTGCCACAACTAGCGGGGGGCTCCCCTACAATGAGCAGTTCTTC | CATTSGGLPYNEQFF
TRBJ1-4 | NA | TRBV27 | 17 | TRBD1 | TGTGCCAGCAGTCCACGCTCCGGACAGGGCACTAATGAAAAACTGTTTTTT | CASSPRSGQGTNEKLFF
TRBJ2-7 | NA | TRBV7-2 | 15 | NA | TGTGCCAGCAGCTTACAGGGGGGATTATCCTACGAGCAGTACTTC | CASSLQGGLSYEQYF
TRBJ2-2 | NA | TRBV19 | 16 | NA | TGTGCCAGTAGTAAATACGGTGGCGGCGTCACCGGGGAGCTGTTTTTT | CASSKYGGGVTGELFF
TRBJ1-2 | NA | TRBV7-8 | 13 | NA | TGTGCCAGCAGCTTACAGGGGACCAATGGCTACACCTTC | CASSLQGTNGYTF
TRBJ2-2 | NA | TRBV11-3 | 15 | TRBD2 | TGTGCCAGCAGCTCCAGCGGACTAGCAGCCGGGGAGCTGTTTTTT | CASSSSGLAAGELFF
TRBJ2-3 | NA | TRBV7-9 | 16 | TRBD2 | TGTGCCAGCAGCGCGTCGAGGGTAGCGGGGGGAGATACGCAGTATTTT | CASSASRVAGGDTQYF
TRBJ2-1 | NA | TRBV7-2 | 17 | TRBD1 | TGTGCCAGCAGCGCCCAGGGGGCGCAACGTAAATTTAATGAGCAGTTCTTC | CASSAQGAQRKFNEQFF
TRBJ2-1 | NA | TRBV5-1 | 14 | TRBD1 | TGCGCCAGCAGCTTTGGGACAGGGTTGAATGAGCAGTTCTTC | CASSFGTGLNEQFF
TRBJ2-2 | NA | TRBV5-1 | 15 | NA | TGCGCCAGCAGCCTGGCCCAGACGAACACCGGGGAGCTGTTTTTT | CASSLAQTNTGELFF
TRBJ1-4 | NA | TRBV4-2 | 18 | NA | TGTGCCAGCAGCCAGTGGGTGGGGGGGCCGAGAACTAATGAAAAACTGTTTTTT | CASSQWVGGPRTNEKLFF
TRBJ2-1 | NA | TRBV27 | 15 | NA | TGTGCCAGCAGCTACCTAGGTAGCTCCTACAATGAGCAGTTCTTC | CASSYLGSSYNEQFF